Each of the 23 T cell receptor beta chains below was sequenced from the same sample in a study of blood T cell repertoires in COVID-19. Assay used: immunoSEQ multiplex PCR; TCRdb lists only in-frame clones, some missing. This sample has about 170,000 clones, with about 80% found just once. Material for sequencing was peripheral blood. Receptors were obtained from a man in his 70s with active or convalescent COVID-19.

For the CDR3, the DNA is TGTGCCAGCAGCCCCTATAGCGGGGGTCACACCGGGGAGCTGTTTTTT. Translating it yields CASSPYSGGHTGELFF. J is TRBJ2-2 and V is TRBV3-1 (or the pseudogene TRBV3-2); 9 bases are shared with TRBD2. Per germline, CDR1 LGHDT and CDR2 YNNKEL (reference sequence). The V and J ends lost 4 bases and 3 bases, in that order; junction bases with no gene match: 6. CDR3 length: 16 residues.

The chain links TRBV18 to TRBJ2-7; 7 nucleotides line up with TRBD2. The CDR3 has 14 residues. V lost 5 bases, J lost 3 bases, and 7 bases stayed unmatched. Per germline, CDR1 KGHSH and CDR2 LQKENI. In nucleotides, the CDR3 is TGTGCCAGCTCAACGGGGACGGGAGGCTACGAGCAGTACTTC. As protein: CASSTGTGGYEQYF. The entire variable domain, with the rest obtained from reference TRBV18 and TRBJ2-7, is as follows: NAGVMQNPRHLVRRRGQEARLRCSPMKGHSHVYWYRQLPEEGLKFMVYLQKENIIDESGMPKERFSAEFPKEGPSILRIQQVVRGDSAAYFCASSTGTGGYEQYFGPGTRLTVT.

The chain links TRBV9 to TRBJ1-1; TRBD1 matches at 9 bases. V shed 4 bases, J shed 1 base, and the junction held 8 bases outside the gene matches. The CDR3 sequence is 16 residues long. Germline V gives CDR1 SGDLS, CDR2 YYNGEE. The DNA for the CDR3 is TGTGCCAGCAGCACAGGGGGCGCAAGTAAGAACACTGAAGCTTTCTTT. It translates to CASSTGGASKNTEAFF.

The chain is built from TRBV9 and TRBJ1-1, with D perhaps matching TRBD1 (6 bases). Between the trimmed V and J ends, which lost 4 bases and 8 bases, there was a span of 15 bases. The CDR3 is 13 residues long. Germline-derived CDR1 and CDR2 are SGDLS and YYNGEE. The CDR3 coding sequence is TGTGCCAGCAGCCCAGTAGGGGGACGGGAAGCTTTCTTT. Its protein product is CASSPVGGREAFF.

This chain joins TRBV19 and TRBJ1-1; a weak D match, TRBD1 (6 bases). V was clipped by 5 bases and J by 1 base, with 14 bases between them. Germline loops: CDR1 LNHDA, CDR2 SQIVND (reference sequence). This CDR3 contains 15 residues. The DNA of the CDR3 is TGTGCCAGTAGTCCCAAGGTGACAGGGAACACTGAAGCTTTCTTT. Amino acid sequence: CASSPKVTGNTEAFF.

This clone was found once. CDR3 coding DNA: TGTGCCAGCAGCGCCCTCGTAACTACCGGGGAGCTGTTTTTT. As protein: CASSALVTTGELFF. This chain uses TRBV7-2 with TRBJ2-2; no definite D call. The germline V gene encodes CDR1 SGHTA and CDR2 FQGNSA. The CDR3 extends over 14 amino acids. The V and J ends lost 5 bases and 5 bases respectively, with 12 bases between them.

The chain carries TRBV7-9 and TRBJ1-1, with no clear D. V lost 7 bases and J lost 0, with 15 bases in between. Germline V gene sequence: CDR1 SEHNR, CDR2 FQNEAQ (reference sequence). This CDR3 comprises 15 residues. Written as DNA, the CDR3 is TGTGCCAGCACCAAAAGTCCAGTTTTGAACACTGAAGCTTTCTTT. As protein: CASTKSPVLNTEAFF.

The CDR3 DNA reads TGTGCCAGTAGTACCAGTTATCGCACCGATAATTCACCCCTCCACTTT. Protein: CASSTSYRTDNSPLHF. The gene calls are TRBV19 and TRBJ1-6, with D unclear. The CDR3 length is 16 residues. CDR1 and CDR2 from the germline V gene are LNHDA and SQIVND (reference sequence). Deletions cut 4 bases from V and 5 bases from J, with 15 bases between. The entire variable domain, with the rest obtained from reference TRBV19 and TRBJ1-6, is as follows: DGGITQSPKYLFRKEGQNVTLSCEQNLNHDAMYWYRQDPGQGLRLIYYSQIVNDFQKGDIAEGYSVSREKKESFPLTVTSAQKNPTAFYLCASSTSYRTDNSPLHFGNGTRLTVT.

This clone showed up just once. This chain links TRBV19 with TRBJ2-2, with 10 bases lining up with TRBD1. Trimming cost V 6 bases and J 5 bases; bases outside gene matches: 6. CDR3 length: 15 residues. Germline V gives CDR1 LNHDA, CDR2 SQIVND (reference sequence). The CDR3 loop reads CASRRDRGSTGELFF. The CDR3 DNA reads TGTGCCAGTAGGCGGGACAGGGGTTCAACCGGGGAGCTGTTTTTT.

The chain uses TRBV27 and TRBJ1-1; tentatively, D is TRBD1 (6 bases). Trimming stripped 7 bases from V and 1 base from J, with 13 bases between. The CDR3 has 14 residues. Germline values: CDR1 MNHEY, CDR2 SMNVEV (reference sequence). The CDR3 region is CASTPTGQNTEAFF. In DNA form, the CDR3 reads TGTGCCAGCACTCCGACAGGTCAGAACACTGAAGCTTTCTTT.

This chain uses TRBV18 with TRBJ1-1, with 7 positions matching TRBD1. The junction had 8 bases not matched to a gene; V was cut back by 4 bases and J by 3 bases. The CDR3 loop spans 15 amino acids. Germline CDR1 is KGHSH and CDR2 is LQKENI. The CDR3 spells CASSRQTGLDTEAFF. For the CDR3, the DNA is TGTGCCAGCTCACGACAGACAGGGCTGGACACTGAAGCTTTCTTT. Drawing the rest from reference TRBV18 and TRBJ1-1, the complete variable domain is NAGVMQNPRHLVRRRGQEARLRCSPMKGHSHVYWYRQLPEEGLKFMVYLQKENIIDESGMPKERFSAEFPKEGPSILRIQQVVRGDSAAYFCASSRQTGLDTEAFFGQGTRLTVV.

This chain links TRBV29-1 with TRBJ1-5; 7 bases map to TRBD1. Unmatched junction bases numbered 5, after V lost 6 bases and J lost 0 bases. This CDR3 contains 14 residues. The germline CDR1 and CDR2 sequences are SQVTM and ANQGSEA. The DNA of the CDR3 is TGCAGCGTCGCGACAGGGAGTAGCAATCAGCCCCAGCATTTT. Amino acid sequence: CSVATGSSNQPQHF.

The chain employs TRBV29-1 and TRBJ1-2; 7 positions match TRBD1. With V trimmed by 5 bases and J by 5 bases, 8 bases remained unmatched. This CDR3 is 13 amino acids long. The germline gives CDR1 SQVTM, CDR2 ANQGSEA. The DNA of the CDR3 is TGCAGCGTTACAGGGGCCCCCTGGTATGGCTACACCTTC. This encodes CSVTGAPWYGYTF.

The rearrangement joins TRBV5-5 to TRBJ1-4; TRBD1 might be the D (5 bases). There are 16 residues in the CDR3. Between the trimmed V and J ends, which lost 0 bases and 7 bases, there was a span of 16 bases. CDR1 SGHKS and CDR2 YYEKEE come from the germline V gene (reference sequence). The CDR3 coding sequence is TGTGCCAGCAGCTTGGCCGGGGCCGGGGGTGGTGAAAAACTGTTTTTT. The encoded protein is CASSLAGAGGGEKLFF.

The chain joins TRBV7-3 to TRBJ2-3; D is possibly TRBD1 (7 bases). The CDR3 sequence is 16 residues long. Germline V gene lookup returns CDR1 SGHTA and CDR2 FQGTGA. V lost 5 bases, J lost 8 bases, and 23 bases lay in between. This chain's CDR3 is CASSPRGDTLLGTQYF. The CDR3 DNA reads as TGTGCCAGCAGCCCCAGGGGGGACACCCTCCTGGGTACGCAGTATTTT.

In this sample, this clone turned up once. The CDR3, as DNA: TGTGCCAGCAGTGAAGGGGGCCACCAAGAGACCCAGTACTTC. Amino acids: CASSEGGHQETQYF. The chain joins TRBV28 to TRBJ2-5; 7 nucleotides line up with TRBD1. J gave up 0 bases and V 5 bases, and 3 bases lay outside the gene matches. The germline V gene has CDR1 MDHEN and CDR2 SYDVKM. This CDR3 is built from 14 residues.

The chain combines TRBV30 with TRBJ2-3, with 7 bases fitting TRBD2. Per germline, CDR1 GTSNPN and CDR2 SVGIG (reference sequence). The CDR3 spans 16 residues. The ends lost 0 bases at V and 6 bases at J; junction bases unmatched: 12. The chain's CDR3 is CAWSVRSGTARDTQYF. CDR3 bases: TGTGCCTGGAGTGTACGGAGCGGGACTGCGAGGGATACGCAGTATTTT.

CDR3 amino acids: CASTLDRARDGYTF. The CDR3 DNA reads TGTGCCAGCACCCTCGACAGGGCCCGAGATGGCTACACCTTC. This chain connects TRBV6-1 to TRBJ1-2, with 7 positions matching TRBD1. The CDR3 extends over 14 amino acids. Germline assignment: CDR1 MNHNS and CDR2 SASEGT. The junction had 11 bases not matched to a gene; V was cut back by 7 bases and J by 6 bases.

The chain uses TRBV9 and TRBJ2-1, with 9 bases identical to TRBD1. Germline-derived CDR1 and CDR2 are SGDLS and YYNGEE. This CDR3 contains 15 residues. The junction had 3 bases not matched to a gene; V was cut back by 3 bases and J by 2 bases. CDR3 DNA: TGTGCCAGCAGCGGGCGACAGGGGGCCTACAATGAGCAGTTCTTC. Translating it yields CASSGRQGAYNEQFF.

The V gene is TRBV6-1, the J gene TRBJ2-7; 11 bases match TRBD1. This CDR3 region has 15 residues. After removal of 2 bases from V and 2 bases from J, the junction contained 2 bases not matched to a gene. Germline V gene lookup returns CDR1 MNHNS and CDR2 SASEGT. CDR3 region: CASSEMGQGAYEQYF. CDR3 bases: TGTGCCAGCAGTGAAATGGGACAGGGGGCCTACGAGCAGTACTTC.

The chain recombines TRBV19 with TRBJ1-6; 9 bases fit TRBD1. This CDR3 is 15 amino acids long. V shed 4 bases and J 8 bases; nucleotides not matched to a gene: 6. Germline CDR1 LNHDA, CDR2 SQIVND (reference sequence). The CDR3 sequence is CASSTSRDRDSPLHF. CDR3 bases: TGTGCCAGTAGTACCTCCCGGGACAGGGATTCACCCCTCCACTTT.

There are a few counts of this clone. The chain links TRBV7-2 to TRBJ2-7, with D possibly matching TRBD2 (5 bases). Trimming left V 1 base short and J 1 base short, with 14 bases between. Germline V gene data show CDR1 as SGHTA and CDR2 as FQGNSA. The CDR3 is 16 amino acids. The CDR3 here is CASSLGIVRGSYEQYF. The CDR3 DNA sequence: TGTGCCAGCAGCTTAGGAATCGTTCGGGGATCCTACGAGCAGTACTTC.

This clone was seen a single time. This chain's CDR3 is CASSYSLGRGNSPLHF. The CDR3 DNA reads as TGTGCCAGCAGTTACTCCTTAGGGAGGGGCAATTCACCCCTCCACTTT. V usage is TRBV6-5 and J usage is TRBJ1-6; possible D gene TRBD1, 5 bases. From germline, CDR1 is MNHEY and CDR2 SVGAGI. Trimming took 0 bases from V and 7 from J, leaving 13 bases between them. This CDR3 comprises 16 residues.